Listed below are T cell receptor beta chains from one sample, sequenced in a study of identical twins' blood T cells. TCRdb itself ran the 5' RACE reads through MiXCR, one entry per CDR3 protein. The sample includes 400,000 or so distinct CDR3 sequences, around 30% of them seen just once. Specimen: PBMCs. These receptors came from a woman aged 18-49 years in good health. Each CDR3 is given with its conserved first and last residue. The D gene is left open where the match is weak. Size is stated for part of the rows, as once, few or many counts, or as a class when the clone is expanded.

J gene | D gene | clone size | V gene | CDR3 DNA | CDR3 protein
TRBJ1-1 | . | many | TRBV21-1 | TGTGCCAGCAGAAAGTCGGACAGGGGGCGACCTGAAGCTTTCTTT | CASRKSDRGRPEAFF
TRBJ2-3 | . | few | TRBV7-3 | TGTGCCAGCAGCTTGGTGGGGTCAGATACGCAGTATTTT | CASSLVGSDTQYF
TRBJ1-2 | . | . | TRBV7-8 | TGTGCCAGCAGCTTGAACCCAATCTATGGCTACACCTTC | CASSLNPIYGYTF
TRBJ1-2 | . | many | TRBV6-6 | TGTGCCACCTCAACTGGGGACTATGGCTACACCTTC | CATSTGDYGYTF
TRBJ2-3 | . | . | TRBV14 | TGTGCCAGCAGCCTTGGGAGACACACAGATACGCAGTATTTT | CASSLGRHTDTQYF
TRBJ1-2 | . | few | TRBV5-1 | TGCGCCAGCAGCTTGTTCTCGGGGGATGGCTACACCTTC | CASSLFSGDGYTF
TRBJ1-5 | . | few | TRBV5-6 | TGTGCCAGCAGCTTGTCAGGATCCCATCTAGCCCGGCATTTT | CASSLSGSHLARHF
TRBJ1-2 | . | few | TRBV29-1 | TGCAGCTCAGAAGGCAACAGGGCTGGCTACACCTTC | CSSEGNRAGYTF
TRBJ1-2 | . | . | TRBV20-1 | TGCAGTGCTAGAGAGTTACGGGGCCCACTTTATGGCTACACCTTC | CSARELRGPLYGYTF
TRBJ1-1 | . | few | TRBV5-1 | TGCGCCAGCAGCTTCCAGGGCGGTAGGACTGAAGCTTTCTTT | CASSFQGGRTEAFF
TRBJ1-4 | . | . | TRBV20-1 | TGCAGTGCTAGTCTAGCAGGGGTTGAAAAACTGTTTTTT | CSASLAGVEKLFF
TRBJ2-7 | TRBD2 | . | TRBV28 | TGTGCCAGCAGTCCGACTAGCGTAAACGAGCAGTACTTC | CASSPTSVNEQYF
TRBJ2-7 | . | . | TRBV7-8 | TGTGCCAGCAGCTTATTGAGTAGGGGTGAGAGCGGTACTTCCTACGAGCAGTACTTC | CASSLLSRGESGTSYEQYF
TRBJ1-3 | . | . | TRBV4-1 | TGCGCCAGCAGCCAAGTCTTAAATCTCAGGGAGTCTGGAAACACCATATATTTT | CASSQVLNLRESGNTIYF
TRBJ2-2 | TRBD1 | few | TRBV6-5 | TGTGCCAGCAGTTACTTGACAGGGTTGGACGGGGAGCTGTTTTTT | CASSYLTGLDGELFF
TRBJ1-1 | . | few | TRBV10-2 | TGCGCCAGCAGTGAGGCCCGCTCGGGGGAAGCTCTCTTT | CASSEARSGEALF
TRBJ1-1 | TRBD1 | . | TRBV29-1 | TGCAGCGGGGGGGACAGTCTGAACACTGAAGCTTTCTTT | CSGGDSLNTEAFF
TRBJ1-3 | . | many | TRBV29-1 | TGCAGCGTTGAAACTTGGGAGGGCACCATATATTTT | CSVETWEGTIYF
TRBJ1-5 | . | few | TRBV5-6 | TGTGCCAGCAGCTCGTGGGTTAGCAATCAGCCCCAGCATTTT | CASSSWVSNQPQHF
TRBJ2-3 | TRBD2 | . | TRBV12-5 | TGTGCTAGTGGTTACGGGGGGGCGGATACGCAGTATTTT | CASGYGGADTQYF
TRBJ1-2 | . | . | TRBV9 | TGTGCCAGCACACACCGGGACAATGGCTACACCTTC | CASTHRDNGYTF
TRBJ1-6 | . | few | TRBV6-2/TRBV6-3 | TGTGCCAGCACATTGGACAGTTATAATTCACCCCTCCACTTT | CASTLDSYNSPLHF
TRBJ2-2 | TRBD2 | many | TRBV30 | TGTGCCTGGAGTGTGGGCGGGAGTTCCAACGGGGAGCTGTTTTTT | CAWSVGGSSNGELFF
TRBJ2-1 | TRBD2 | once | TRBV29-1 | TGCAGCGTTGAGTCGCCAGCGGGGGGGCTTGAGGAGCAGTTCTTC | CSVESPAGGLEEQFF
TRBJ1-2 | . | few | TRBV24-1 | TGTGCCACCAGTGATCCTGGGGGTGGCTACACCTTC | CATSDPGGGYTF
TRBJ1-4 | . | . | TRBV5-6 | TGTGCCAGCAGCTTGAATCATCTGTTTAATGAAAAACTGTTTTTT | CASSLNHLFNEKLFF
TRBJ1-2 | . | . | TRBV6-6 | TGTGCCAGCAGTTATCTAAGTGGCGGTTCCTATGGCTACACCTTC | CASSYLSGGSYGYTF
TRBJ1-1 | . | many | TRBV6-5 | TGTGCCAGCAGTCGAGTTACGGGGAGTGAAGCTTTCTTT | CASSRVTGSEAFF
TRBJ1-1 | TRBD1 | . | TRBV7-9 | TGTGCCAGCAGCTCCTTCCGGGACAGGGCACCTGCCGCTTTCTTT | CASSSFRDRAPAAFF
TRBJ1-1 | . | . | TRBV20-1 | TGCAGTGCTCCCAACCCAAAGGAAGCTTTCTTT | CSAPNPKEAFF
TRBJ1-1 | . | . | TRBV6-2/TRBV6-3 | TGTGCCAGCACTGAGGGGTTGGGGCGCACTGAAGCTTTCTTT | CASTEGLGRTEAFF
TRBJ1-1 | TRBD1 | . | TRBV7-8 | TGTGCCAGCGGCACCCGGGACAGGGAAGGGGGTACTGAAGCTTTCTTT | CASGTRDREGGTEAFF
TRBJ1-1 | . | few | TRBV20-1 | TGCAGTGCTAGGCCCGGGACTTACAACACTGAAGCTTTCTTT | CSARPGTYNTEAFF
TRBJ1-1 | . | few | TRBV29-1 | TGCAGCGTTGAAGGCGGAGGGGAAGGCACTGAAGCTTTCTTT | CSVEGGGEGTEAFF
TRBJ1-3 | . | . | TRBV2 | TGTGCCGGCAGGCCCTTGACAGGTCTTGGAAACACCATATATTTT | CAGRPLTGLGNTIYF
TRBJ2-1 | . | . | TRBV10-3 | TGTGCCATCAGTGAGTCCCCGATGGGCTACAATGAGCAGTTCTTC | CAISESPMGYNEQFF
TRBJ2-7 | . | few | TRBV28 | TGTGCCAGCACCCTCCCGTGGGCCGGGGAGCAGTACTTC | CASTLPWAGEQYF
TRBJ2-3 | . | . | TRBV5-1 | TGCGCCAGCAGCTCAAGCGAGTCCACAGATACGCAGTATTTT | CASSSSESTDTQYF
TRBJ2-4 | . | many | TRBV6-5 | TGTGCCAGCAGTTTCTCGACGGTGGGTGACATTCAGTACTTC | CASSFSTVGDIQYF